In its sample, the clone carrying this TCR beta chain was seen a few times. The data were obtained in a study of early T cells in non-severe SARS-CoV-2 infection. Study at large: Sequencing was performed on bulk RNA from unsorted whole blood, leaving chains unpaired.

Tagging with unique molecular identifiers was applied to individual cDNA molecules. TCRdb passed the 5' RACE reads through MiXCR, listing each CDR3 protein once. Here the sample spans around 40,000 distinct CDR3 sequences, approximately 10% being singletons. V shed 0 bases and J shed 4 bases, with 4 bases lying between them. The germline CDR1 and CDR2 sequences are ENHRY and SYGVKD. The CDR3 contains 12 residues. The genes are TRBV10-3 and TRBJ2-7; D remains unclear. The source material was whole blood. The TCR was taken from an adult who was a healthcare worker with PCR-confirmed SARS-CoV-2 infection or an uninfected control (not recorded which). Here the CDR3 reads CAISESGYEQYF. CDR3 coding DNA: TGTGCCATCAGTGAGTCCGGGTACGAGCAGTACTTC.